The source of this TCR beta chain is a study of OX40 agonist ivuxolimab in advanced cancers. Looking at the study overall: Subjects had a mean age of 60 years, with a range of 23 to 79; 82.7% were male. There were three patients with partial responses, one having hepatocellular carcinoma and two cutaneous melanoma.

Some clones are missing from TCRdb's copy, which holds only in-frame ones; the method was immunoSEQ multiplex PCR. Of about 82,000 clones in the sample, about 86% were seen once. A single count supports this clone. Its target is unknown. This CDR3 region has 16 residues. V trimming: 3 bases; J trimming: 5 bases; junction bases outside the gene matches: 10. CDR1 LGHNA and CDR2 YNFKEQ come from the germline V gene. Study results and limitations: Clones of CD4+ and CD8+ blood T cells grew by week 6 at doses of 0.1 to 3.0 mg/kg.

The V call is TRBV4-2, the J call TRBJ1-5; TRBD1 matches at 7 bases. Source: CD4+ or CD8+ T cells sorted from blood, taken in a trial of the OX40 agonist ivuxolimab. This clonotype originated in an adult with an advanced solid tumor such as melanoma, head and neck, liver or kidney cancer. The CDR3 DNA reads TGTGCCAGCAGCCATCACCGGGACAGCCAATATCAGCCCCAGCATTTT. Residues: CASSHHRDSQYQPQHF.